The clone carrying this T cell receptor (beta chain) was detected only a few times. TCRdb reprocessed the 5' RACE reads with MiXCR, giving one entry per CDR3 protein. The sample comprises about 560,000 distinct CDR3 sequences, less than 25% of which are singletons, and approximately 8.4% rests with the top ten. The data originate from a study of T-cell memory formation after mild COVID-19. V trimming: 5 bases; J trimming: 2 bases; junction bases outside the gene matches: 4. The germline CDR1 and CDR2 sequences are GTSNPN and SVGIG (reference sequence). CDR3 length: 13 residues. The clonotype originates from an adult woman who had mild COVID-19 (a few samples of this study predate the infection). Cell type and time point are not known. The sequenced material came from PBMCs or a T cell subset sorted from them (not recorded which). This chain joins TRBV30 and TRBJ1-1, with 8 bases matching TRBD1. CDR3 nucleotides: TGTGCCTGGGAGCAGGGGGCCAACACTGAAGCTTTCTTT. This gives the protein CAWEQGANTEAFF. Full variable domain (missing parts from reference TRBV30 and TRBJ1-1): SQTIHQWPATLVQPVGSPLSLECTVEGTSNPNLYWYRQAAGRGLQLLFYSVGIGQISSEVPQNLSASRPQDRQFILSSKKLLLSDSGFYLCAWEQGANTEAFFGQGTRLTVV.